Listed here are 28 T cell receptor beta chains from one sample, sequenced in a study of blood T cell repertoires in COVID-19 (dated by TCRdb to the early 2020s). Libraries were prepared through the immunoSEQ multiplex PCR assay. TCRdb limited this immuneACCESS table to in-frame rearrangements with V and J called. A share of clones is missing; checked studies link under half to unresolved V genes, and the rest is unexplained. This sample has about 180,000 clones in its table, and roughly 85% of those were observed once. Roughly 9% of the sample lies in the top ten. Sequencing was done on a sample of PBMCs or T cells enriched from blood (not recorded which). These receptor sequences come from a woman aged 18-35 years who had recovered from COVID-19.

This sequence joins TRBV9 and TRBJ2-3; D might be TRBD2 (5 bases). CDR3 length: 17 residues. The V end lost 0 bases, the J end lost 2 bases, and 16 bases lay between the germline ends. Germline-derived CDR1 and CDR2 are SGDLS and YYNGEE. CDR3: CASSVGIGLTYTDTQYF. CDR3 in DNA: TGTGCCAGCAGCGTAGGGATTGGACTGACATACACAGATACGCAGTATTTT.

The CDR3 sequence is CASSEVRAAYEQYF. CDR3 in DNA: TGTGCCAGCAGTGAGGTCAGGGCCGCCTACGAGCAGTACTTC. The V gene is TRBV6-1, the J gene TRBJ2-7; possibly TRBD1 for D (5 bases). Germline CDR1 and CDR2: MNHNS and SASEGT. The CDR3 spans 14 residues. The V gene lost 3 bases and the J gene lost 2 bases, with 11 bases spanning the gap.

The CDR3 nucleotides read TGTGCCAGCAGTGAGGGCGGGAACTACGAGCAGTACTTC. As protein: CASSEGGNYEQYF. The chain employs TRBV2 and TRBJ2-7; weak D call: TRBD2 (6 bases). V was cut by 3 bases and J by 3 bases, with 9 bases left in between. The CDR3 loop spans 13 amino acids. Germline CDR1 is SNHLY and CDR2 is FYNNEI.

The J gene is TRBJ2-3, the V gene TRBV14, with D possibly TRBD2 on 5 matching bases. Trimming took off 2 bases at V and 4 bases at J, with 13 bases between the two ends. CDR3 length: 15 residues. Germline CDR1 is SGHDN and CDR2 is FVKESK. CDR3 sequence (DNA): TGTGCCAGCAGCCAAACTAGGACGTCCGCAGATACGCAGTATTTT. Protein product: CASSQTRTSADTQYF.

V gene TRBV28 combines with J gene TRBJ1-1; maybe TRBD1 (6 bases). V was cut by 6 bases and J by 3 bases, with 11 bases left in between. There are 13 residues in the CDR3. Germline CDR1 is MDHEN and CDR2 is SYDVKM. CDR3 in DNA: TGTGCCAGCAGACTATCAGGGGACACTGAAGCTTTCTTT. The encoded protein is CASRLSGDTEAFF.

V gene TRBV19 combines with J gene TRBJ1-1; 11 bases line up with TRBD1. J was trimmed by 1 base and V by 3 bases; bases with no gene match: 13. The germline CDR1 and CDR2 sequences are LNHDA and SQIVND (reference sequence). The CDR3 has 19 amino acids. The CDR3 DNA follows: TGTGCCAGTAGTATCCGGACAGGGGGCAACCCAAAACCGAACACTGAAGCTTTCTTT. It specifies CASSIRTGGNPKPNTEAFF. The full variable domain, with the rest looked up from reference TRBV19 and TRBJ1-1, is DGGITQSPKYLFRKEGQNVTLSCEQNLNHDAMYWYRQDPGQGLRLIYYSQIVNDFQKGDIAEGYSVSREKKESFPLTVTSAQKNPTAFYLCASSIRTGGNPKPNTEAFFGQGTRLTVV.

The V gene is TRBV2, the J gene TRBJ2-5; 16 positions match TRBD2. V was clipped by 7 bases and J by 5 bases; unmatched bases: 4. Germline CDR1 reads SNHLY; CDR2 reads FYNNEI. This CDR3 comprises 15 residues. The CDR3 DNA follows: TGTGCCAGCACCCCGGGACTAGCGGGAGGGGAGACCCAGTACTTC. Its translation: CASTPGLAGGETQYF.

This chain uses TRBV3-1 (or the pseudogene TRBV3-2) with TRBJ1-1, with D uncertain. This CDR3 is built from 13 residues. The V gene's germline CDR1 is LGHDT and CDR2 YNNKEL (reference sequence). The V and J ends lost 1 base and 5 bases respectively, with 8 bases between them. The CDR3 protein is CASSQGVRTEAFF. DNA of the CDR3: TGTGCCAGCAGCCAAGGGGTGCGGACTGAAGCTTTCTTT.

A single count supports this clone. V usage is TRBV3-1 (or the pseudogene TRBV3-2) and J usage is TRBJ2-5; 10 bases align to TRBD2. This CDR3 contains 14 residues. Germline lookup yields CDR1 LGHDT and CDR2 YNNKEL (reference sequence). V gave up 5 bases and J gave up 5 bases; unmatched junction bases: 5. CDR3 coding DNA: TGTGCCAGCAGCAGTCTAGCGGGAGTGGAGACCCAGTACTTC. Translated, it gives CASSSLAGVETQYF.

This chain uses TRBV5-1 with TRBJ2-3; 8 nucleotides match TRBD2. CDR1 and CDR2 (germline): SGHRS, YFSETQ. This CDR3 has 16 residues. V lost 7 bases, J lost 0 bases, and 10 bases stayed unmatched. The CDR3 protein is CASQVGGGISTDTQYF. Written as DNA, the CDR3 is TGCGCCAGCCAAGTCGGCGGGGGGATCAGCACAGATACGCAGTATTTT.

The chain joins TRBV29-1 to TRBJ2-1; 8 nucleotides match TRBD1. CDR3 length: 11 amino acids. Looked up from germline, CDR1 is SQVTM and CDR2 is ANQGSEA. V gave up 7 bases and J gave up 7 bases; unmatched junction bases: 3. This CDR3 is CSAGTGNEQFF. CDR3 nucleotides: TGCAGCGCAGGGACAGGTAATGAGCAGTTCTTC.

V and J are TRBV10-3 and TRBJ1-1, with 9 bases aligning to TRBD1. J lost 4 bases, V lost 3 bases, and 6 bases had no gene match. This CDR3 spans 15 amino acids. Looked up from germline, CDR1 is ENHRY and CDR2 is SYGVKD. CDR3 loop: CAISDLGQGSTEAFF. The CDR3 bases are TGTGCCATCAGTGACCTGGGACAGGGTAGCACTGAAGCTTTCTTT.

V and J are TRBV7-2 and TRBJ2-7; 7 bases map to TRBD1. The CDR3 consists of 14 residues. Trimming removed 2 bases from V and 2 bases from J; junction bases left unmatched: 3. CDR1 is SGHTA and CDR2 is FQGNSA in the germline V gene. The DNA of the CDR3 is TGTGCCAGCAGCTTAAGGGACAGTGCCTACGAGCAGTACTTC. Translated: CASSLRDSAYEQYF. The entire variable domain, with the rest obtained from reference TRBV7-2 and TRBJ2-7, is as follows: GAGVSQSPSNKVTEKGKDVELRCDPISGHTALYWYRQSLGQGLEFLIYFQGNSAPDKSGLPSDRFSAERTGGSVSTLTIQRTQQEDSAVYLCASSLRDSAYEQYFGPGTRLTVT.

The chain is built from TRBV4-3 and TRBJ1-3, with 11 bases aligning to TRBD1. In germline, CDR1 is LGHNA, CDR2 YSLEER. This CDR3 contains 20 residues. J lost 0 bases, V lost 2 bases, and 12 bases had no gene match. DNA of the CDR3: TGCGCCAGCAGCCAATTTTGGACAGGGGGCCCTCCTAGCTCTGGAAACACCATATATTTT. As protein: CASSQFWTGGPPSSGNTIYF.

V usage is TRBV7-2 and J usage is TRBJ2-7, with a tentative D call TRBD1 (6 bases). Germline lookup yields CDR1 SGHTA and CDR2 FQGNSA. CDR3 size: 14 residues. The V end was cut by 3 bases, the J end by 3 bases, with 12 bases between. As DNA, the CDR3 is TGTGCCAGCAGCTTTCTCGGACAGTTCTACGAGCAGTACTTC. Encoded protein: CASSFLGQFYEQYF.

The chain recombines TRBV30 with TRBJ1-5; no clear D gene. V lost 1 base, J lost 4 bases, and 14 bases lay in between. Per the germline V gene, CDR1 is GTSNPN and CDR2 is SVGIG (reference sequence). This CDR3 contains 15 residues. The CDR3 loop reads CAWSGDSASNQPQHF. The CDR3 nucleotides are TGTGCCTGGAGTGGCGATTCTGCCTCGAATCAGCCCCAGCATTTT.

The chain links TRBV29-1 to TRBJ2-1; 7 bases fit TRBD2. V shed 7 bases, J shed 13 bases, and the junction held 13 bases outside the gene matches. CDR3 length: 12 amino acids. Germline V gene sequence: CDR1 SQVTM, CDR2 ANQGSEA. The CDR3 sequence is CSAQLGAGVQFF. The CDR3 region has the DNA TGCAGCGCTCAATTAGGGGCGGGAGTACAGTTCTTC.

The V call is TRBV30, the J call TRBJ1-1, with 10 bases identical to TRBD1. The CDR3 covers 13 residues. With 1 base clipped from V and 7 bases from J, the junction kept 3 bases outside the gene matches. Germline V gives CDR1 GTSNPN, CDR2 SVGIG (reference sequence). CDR3 in amino acids: CAWSETGGLEAFF. The CDR3 DNA reads TGTGCCTGGAGTGAGACAGGGGGCCTTGAAGCTTTCTTT.

The rearrangement uses TRBV5-8 and TRBJ1-1, with 8 bases identical to TRBD1. The CDR3 has 17 residues. Per the germline V gene, CDR1 is SGHTS and CDR2 is YDEGEE. The V and J ends lost 4 bases and 5 bases, in that order; junction bases with no gene match: 16. The CDR3 sequence: CASSPLAPTGDQTEAFF. Here the CDR3 DNA reads TGTGCCAGCAGCCCACTCGCGCCGACAGGGGATCAAACTGAAGCTTTCTTT.

The chain recombines TRBV6-5 with TRBJ2-5; 9 bases map to TRBD1. Per the germline V gene, CDR1 is MNHEY and CDR2 is SVGAGI. J gave up 3 bases and V 4 bases, and 3 bases lay outside the gene matches. The CDR3 is 14 amino acids. CDR3 in amino acids: CASSLDRGKETQYF. CDR3 in DNA: TGTGCCAGCAGTTTAGACAGGGGGAAAGAGACCCAGTACTTC.

The genes are TRBV19 and TRBJ2-3, with 9 bases that match TRBD2. Per the germline V gene, CDR1 is LNHDA and CDR2 is SQIVND (reference sequence). The CDR3 loop spans 15 amino acids. The trim removed 3 bases at V and 3 bases at J, leaving 4 bases unmatched. CDR3 coding DNA: TGTGCCAGTAGTATCCGCGGGAGGGGAACAGATACGCAGTATTTT. It translates to CASSIRGRGTDTQYF.

This chain links TRBV20-1 with TRBJ1-1; TRBD1 agrees at 8 bases. Germline values: CDR1 DFQATT, CDR2 SNEGSKA (reference sequence). The CDR3 sequence is 14 residues long. V lost 3 bases and J lost 4; bases outside the gene matches: 7. The CDR3 DNA reads TGCAGTGCTAGTGGGGGACAGGCAGTCACTGAAGCTTTCTTT. It encodes CSASGGQAVTEAFF.

The genes are TRBV27 and TRBJ2-5, with a weak D call TRBD2 (5 bases). The CDR3 has 15 amino acids. Germline assignment: CDR1 MNHEY and CDR2 SMNVEV (reference sequence). The germline V and J ends were trimmed by 5 bases and 5 bases, with 18 bases remaining between them. The chain's CDR3 is CASSPRRGLGETQYF. The CDR3 DNA follows: TGTGCCAGCAGTCCCAGACGGGGATTGGGCGAGACCCAGTACTTC.

The rearrangement joins TRBV19 to TRBJ1-2; 9 nucleotides agree with TRBD1. CDR1 is LNHDA and CDR2 is SQIVND in the germline V gene (reference sequence). The junction had 10 bases not matched to a gene; V was cut back by 7 bases and J by 4 bases. The CDR3 sequence is 15 residues long. The CDR3 nucleotides are TGTGCCAGTACCCCCCGGACAGGGGCGGCCTATGGCTACACCTTC. Translation gives CASTPRTGAAYGYTF.

The chain has TRBV1 and TRBJ1-5; the listed D gene, TRBD1, was not tested against the DNA. TRBV1 is deemed a pseudogene. This CDR3 contains 14 residues. The CDR3 loop is CTSSQDQGTQPQHF. The DNA for the CDR3 is TGCACCAGCAGCCAAGATCAGGGGACTCAGCCCCAGCATTTT.

V is TRBV5-1 and J is TRBJ1-5; 8 bases match TRBD1. This CDR3 spans 14 amino acids. The trim removed 8 bases at V and 4 bases at J, leaving 8 bases unmatched. Germline CDR1 SGHRS, CDR2 YFSETQ. The CDR3 coding sequence is TGCGCCAGTTCGACAGGGGAGTGGAATCAGCCCCAGCATTTT. This codes for CASSTGEWNQPQHF.

The V gene is TRBV13, the J gene TRBJ1-1; D gene uncertain. This CDR3 region has 16 residues. Germline CDR1 is PRHDT and CDR2 is FYEKMQ (reference sequence). Trimming took off 0 bases at V and 4 bases at J, with 15 bases between the two ends. The CDR3 bases are TGTGCCAGCAGCTTAGGAGGATTTGGAGGTGTCACTGAAGCTTTCTTT. This codes for CASSLGGFGGVTEAFF.

The V call is TRBV19, the J call TRBJ2-1; 8 nucleotides agree with TRBD2. There are 16 residues in the CDR3. V dropped 4 bases and J dropped 0; count of bases not matched to a gene: 5. The germline CDR1 and CDR2 sequences are LNHDA and SQIVND (reference sequence). The DNA for the CDR3 is TGTGCCAGTAGTACCGAAGCGGGAGTCTCCTACAATGAGCAGTTCTTC. Amino acid sequence: CASSTEAGVSYNEQFF.